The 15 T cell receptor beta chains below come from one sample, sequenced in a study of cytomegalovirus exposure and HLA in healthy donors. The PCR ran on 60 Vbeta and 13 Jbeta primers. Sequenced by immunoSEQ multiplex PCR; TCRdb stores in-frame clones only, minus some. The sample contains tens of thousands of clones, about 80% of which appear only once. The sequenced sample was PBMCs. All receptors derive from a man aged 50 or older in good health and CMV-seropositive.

The CDR3 bases are TGTGCCAGCAGTTTATCCATGGTGGGAGGCTATGAGCAGTTCTTC. As protein: CASSLSMVGGYEQFF. This chain uses TRBV27 with TRBJ2-1, with TRBD2 as a possible D gene (6 bases). The CDR3 length is 15 residues. The ends were cut back, 0 bases at V and 8 bases at J, with 14 bases in the middle. Germline V CDR1 and CDR2: MNHEY, SMNVEV (reference sequence).

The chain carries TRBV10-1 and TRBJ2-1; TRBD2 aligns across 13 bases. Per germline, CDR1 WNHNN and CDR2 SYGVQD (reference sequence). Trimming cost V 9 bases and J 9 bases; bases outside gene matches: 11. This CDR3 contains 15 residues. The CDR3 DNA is TGCGCCAGTTCCTGGACTAGCGGGGGAATGGGTGAGCAGTTCTTC. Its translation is CASSWTSGGMGEQFF.

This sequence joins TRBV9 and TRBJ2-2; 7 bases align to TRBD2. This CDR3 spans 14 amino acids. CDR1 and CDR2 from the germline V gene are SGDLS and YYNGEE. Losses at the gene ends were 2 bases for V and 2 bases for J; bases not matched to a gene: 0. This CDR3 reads CASSVGLNTGELFF. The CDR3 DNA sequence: TGTGCCAGCAGCGTGGGACTAAACACCGGGGAGCTGTTTTTT.

The CDR3 sequence is CATSRVEESPLHF. Here the CDR3 DNA reads TGTGCCACCAGCAGAGTAGAAGAGTCACCCCTCCACTTT. V and J are TRBV15 and TRBJ1-6, with D hard to call. Trimming took 1 base from V and 10 from J, leaving 8 bases between them. The CDR3 has 13 residues. The V gene's germline CDR1 is LNHNV and CDR2 YYDKDF (reference sequence).

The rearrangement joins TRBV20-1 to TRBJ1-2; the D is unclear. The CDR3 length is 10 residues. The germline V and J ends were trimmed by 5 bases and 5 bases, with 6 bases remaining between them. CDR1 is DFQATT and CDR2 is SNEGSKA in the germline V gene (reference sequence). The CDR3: CSARGYGYTF. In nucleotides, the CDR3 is TGCAGTGCTCGCGGTTATGGCTACACCTTC.

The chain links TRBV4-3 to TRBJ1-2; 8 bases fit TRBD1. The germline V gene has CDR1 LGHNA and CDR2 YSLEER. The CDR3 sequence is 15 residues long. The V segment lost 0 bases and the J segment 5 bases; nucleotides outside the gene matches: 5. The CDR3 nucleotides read TGCGCCAGCAGCCAAGATATCCAGGGGGCGTATGGCTACACCTTC. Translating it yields CASSQDIQGAYGYTF.

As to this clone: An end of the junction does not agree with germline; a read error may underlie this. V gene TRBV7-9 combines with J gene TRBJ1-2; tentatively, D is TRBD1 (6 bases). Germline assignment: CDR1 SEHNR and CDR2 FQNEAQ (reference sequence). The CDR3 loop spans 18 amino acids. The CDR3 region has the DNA TGTTCCAGCAGCCCAAGGGGGGGCAGGGATCATACTAACTATGGCTACACCTTC. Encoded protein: CSSSPRGGRDHTNYGYTF. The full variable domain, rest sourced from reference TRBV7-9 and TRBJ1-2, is DTGVSQNPRHKITKRGQNVTFRCDPISEHNRLYWYRQTLGQGPEFLTYFQNEAQLEKSRLLSDRFSAERPKGSFSTLEIQRTEQGDSAMYLCSSSPRGGRDHTNYGYTFGSGTRLTVV.

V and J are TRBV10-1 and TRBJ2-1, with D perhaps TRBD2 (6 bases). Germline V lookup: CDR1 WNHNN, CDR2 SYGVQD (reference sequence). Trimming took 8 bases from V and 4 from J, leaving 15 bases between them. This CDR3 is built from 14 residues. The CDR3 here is CASSKTSFYNEQFF. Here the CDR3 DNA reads TGCGCCAGCTCTAAGACTAGTTTTTACAATGAGCAGTTCTTC.

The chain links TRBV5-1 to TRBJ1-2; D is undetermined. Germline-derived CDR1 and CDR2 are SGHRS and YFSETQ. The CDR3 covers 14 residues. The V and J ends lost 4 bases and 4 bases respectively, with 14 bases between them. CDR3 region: CASSGETGSYGYTF. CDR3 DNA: TGCGCCAGCAGCGGGGAAACGGGGAGCTATGGCTACACCTTC.

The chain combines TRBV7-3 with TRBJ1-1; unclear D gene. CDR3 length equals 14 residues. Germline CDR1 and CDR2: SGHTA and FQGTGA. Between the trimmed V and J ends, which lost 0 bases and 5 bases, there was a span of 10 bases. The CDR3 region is CASSLTPGTTEAFF. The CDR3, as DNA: TGTGCCAGCAGCTTAACGCCGGGTACAACTGAAGCTTTCTTT.

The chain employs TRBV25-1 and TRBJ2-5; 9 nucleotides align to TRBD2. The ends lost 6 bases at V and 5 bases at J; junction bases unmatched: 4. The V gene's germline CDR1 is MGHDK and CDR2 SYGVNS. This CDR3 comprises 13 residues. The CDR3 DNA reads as TGTGCCAGCAGGGGGACTAGCCGGGAGACCCAGTACTTC. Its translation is CASRGTSRETQYF.

The CDR3, as DNA: TGTGCCAGCAGCCTGAAGTTAGCGGGAGTTCAGACCCAGTACTTC. Its protein product is CASSLKLAGVQTQYF. The V call is TRBV14, the J call TRBJ2-5; TRBD2 matches at 9 bases. CDR3 length: 15 amino acids. V lost 4 bases and J lost 6; bases outside the gene matches: 9. Germline V lookup: CDR1 SGHDN, CDR2 FVKESK.

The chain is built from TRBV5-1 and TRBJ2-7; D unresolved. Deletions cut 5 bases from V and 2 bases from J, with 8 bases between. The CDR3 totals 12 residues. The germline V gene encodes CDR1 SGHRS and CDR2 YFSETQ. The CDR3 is CASSISAYEQYF. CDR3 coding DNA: TGCGCCAGCAGTATCTCCGCCTACGAGCAGTACTTC.

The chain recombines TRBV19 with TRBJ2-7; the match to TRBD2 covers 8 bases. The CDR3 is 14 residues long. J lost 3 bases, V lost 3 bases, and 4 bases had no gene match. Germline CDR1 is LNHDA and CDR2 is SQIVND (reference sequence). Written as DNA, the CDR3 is TGTGCCAGTAGTATTCCGGGAGGGGTCTACGAGCAGTACTTC. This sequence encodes CASSIPGGVYEQYF.

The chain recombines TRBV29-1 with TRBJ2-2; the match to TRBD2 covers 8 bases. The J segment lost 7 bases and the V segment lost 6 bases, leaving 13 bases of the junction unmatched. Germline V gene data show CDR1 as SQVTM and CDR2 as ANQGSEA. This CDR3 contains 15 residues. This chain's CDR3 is CSVGKGLGNGGELFF. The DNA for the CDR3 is TGCAGCGTCGGGAAGGGACTAGGGAACGGCGGGGAGCTGTTTTTT.